This TCR beta chain was captured in a study of shared clonotypes between healthy human individuals. Study information: The donors, two women and three men, were aged 18 to 49.

In regard to this clone: Its matching antigen is unknown.

TCRdb's table, derived via immunoSEQ multiplex PCR, lists solely in-frame clones and lacks some. The data hold roughly 1 million clones, with approximately 68% observed a single time. Study observations and caveats: Generally, naive subsets came out with larger estimated richness than memory subsets.

The CDR3 length is 15 residues. The germline V gene encodes CDR1 SGHRS and CDR2 YFSETQ. V was pared by 5 bases and J by 4 bases, with 18 bases between. Only Caucasian adults living in Nashville, Tennessee made up the donor group. The material sequenced was memory CD4+ T cells sorted from blood. Subset reported: CD45RA-negative fraction. The chain combines TRBV5-1 with TRBJ1-2; no reliable D call. The origin of this receptor is a man younger than 35 in good health. The CDR3, as DNA: TGCGCCAGCAGTCCCCCGGCGGGCAGTTCCTATGGCTACACCTTC. Translating it yields CASSPPAGSSYGYTF.